Listed here are 25 T cell receptor beta chains from one sample, sequenced in a study of T cells in localized non-small cell lung cancer (dated by TCRdb to between 2020 and 2021). The library was obtained by the immunoSEQ multiplex PCR assay. TCRdb holds this immuneACCESS table with in-frame rearrangements only. Some clones are missing; in checked studies, unresolved V genes explain under half, and the rest has no known cause. The sample table lists approximately 7,000 clones, 50% of them with a count of one. The top ten clones comprise 2.8% of the sample. The sample here was lymph node tissue, taken before any cancer treatment. These receptor sequences come from a female donor of 60 years or more with stage I lung adenocarcinoma.

This clone was detected only a few times. V gene TRBV6-8 combines with J gene TRBJ2-2; D is unresolved. Germline loops: CDR1 MNHGY, CDR2 SAAAGT. This CDR3 contains 14 residues. Trimming stripped 4 bases from V and 1 base from J, with 7 bases between. CDR3 nucleotide sequence: TGTGCCAGCAGTTCCCCACGGAACACCGGGGAGCTGTTTTTT. This encodes CASSSPRNTGELFF.

The CDR3 DNA sequence: TGTGCCATCAGGGGGCAGGGGGTCGGTGAGCAGTTCTTC. It translates to CAIRGQGVGEQFF. The chain has TRBV6-8 and TRBJ2-1, with 8 bases lining up with TRBD1. The CDR3 has 13 residues. V shed 10 bases and J 9 bases; nucleotides not matched to a gene: 11. Germline V CDR1 and CDR2: MNHGY, SAAAGT.

This clone was seen more than once but under ten times. The chain joins TRBV6-8 to TRBJ2-1; 9 positions match TRBD2. The CDR3 spans 13 residues. The junction had 8 bases not matched to a gene; V was cut back by 10 bases and J by 7 bases. Germline V gene sequence: CDR1 MNHGY, CDR2 SAAAGT. DNA for the CDR3: TGTGCCATTCGGAGCGGGGGGCGTAATGAGCAGTTCTTC. This translates into CAIRSGGRNEQFF.

J is TRBJ1-5 and V is TRBV19; 8 nucleotides match TRBD1. V lost 4 bases to trimming and J lost 7 bases; unmatched junction nucleotides: 9. Germline-derived CDR1 and CDR2 are LNHDA and SQIVND (reference sequence). CDR3 size: 15 residues. The CDR3 DNA sequence: TGTGCCAGTAGTAGGCCGACAGGGGCATTCCAGCCCCAGCATTTT. Its protein is CASSRPTGAFQPQHF.

The rearrangement uses TRBV19 and TRBJ1-1; a possible D gene is TRBD1 (5 bases). Trimming stripped 5 bases from V and 5 bases from J, with 15 bases between. The length of the CDR3 is 14 residues. Per germline, CDR1 LNHDA and CDR2 SQIVND (reference sequence). The CDR3 here is CASSSPQGRTEAFF. CDR3 nucleotides: TGTGCCAGTAGTTCCCCGCAGGGTAGGACTGAAGCTTTCTTT.

The V gene is TRBV19, the J gene TRBJ1-4; possible D gene TRBD1, 6 bases. Trimming removed 4 bases at V and 8 bases at J, with 17 bases between. Germline V lookup: CDR1 LNHDA, CDR2 SQIVND (reference sequence). This CDR3 is built from 15 residues. The CDR3 region has the DNA TGTGCCAGTAGTAAACGAGGGGGGCCGGGAGAAAAACTGTTTTTT. Protein sequence: CASSKRGGPGEKLFF.

This sequence joins TRBV28 and TRBJ1-1, with D hard to call. Trimming stripped 6 bases from V and 0 bases from J, with 11 bases between. From germline, CDR1 is MDHEN and CDR2 SYDVKM. The CDR3 is 14 amino acids. The CDR3 region is CASSRRGLNTEAFF. The DNA for the CDR3 is TGTGCCAGCAGCCGTAGAGGGCTGAACACTGAAGCTTTCTTT.

This chain connects TRBV29-1 to TRBJ2-3; the D call may be TRBD1 or TRBD2 (5 bases each). Germline CDR1 and CDR2: SQVTM and ANQGSEA. V was pared by 3 bases and J by 1 base, with 14 bases between. This CDR3 spans 15 amino acids. DNA of the CDR3: TGCAGCGTTGATGCCCAGGGACCGCGCACAGATACGCAGTATTTT. Amino acids: CSVDAQGPRTDTQYF.

The rearrangement links TRBV9 to TRBJ2-5; 8 bases map to TRBD1. Per the germline V gene, CDR1 is SGDLS and CDR2 is YYNGEE. This CDR3 comprises 14 residues. J gave up 5 bases and V 8 bases, and 11 bases lay outside the gene matches. CDR3 amino acids: CASSEGHRGETQYF. CDR3 DNA: TGTGCCAGTAGTGAGGGCCACAGGGGGGAGACCCAGTACTTC.

This chain joins TRBV14 and TRBJ1-3, with 8 positions matching TRBD1. CDR1 and CDR2 (germline): SGHDN, FVKESK. V was pared by 3 bases and J by 8 bases, with 6 bases of the junction left unmatched. This CDR3 comprises 14 residues. The CDR3 reads CASSQLDREDTIYF. The CDR3 coding sequence is TGTGCCAGCAGCCAGTTGGACAGGGAAGACACCATATATTTT.

The chain employs TRBV18 and TRBJ2-3, with D perhaps TRBD1 or TRBD2 (5 bases each). CDR3 length: 13 residues. CDR1 is KGHSH and CDR2 is LQKENI in the germline V gene. V was clipped by 5 bases and J by 5 bases, with 11 bases between them. The CDR3 DNA is TGTGCCAGCTCAACCAGGGACCTAGATACGCAGTATTTT. Translation gives CASSTRDLDTQYF.

This clone came up a few times. The chain links TRBV6-8 to TRBJ2-7; 9 nucleotides line up with TRBD1. CDR3 size: 13 residues. J was trimmed by 6 bases and V by 5 bases; bases with no gene match: 5. Looked up from germline, CDR1 is MNHGY and CDR2 is SAAAGT. The CDR3 bases are TGTGCCAGCAGTGGGACAGGGAGAAGCGAGCAGTACTTC. It codes for CASSGTGRSEQYF.

The V gene is TRBV19, the J gene TRBJ2-7; unclear D gene. The germline CDR1 and CDR2 sequences are LNHDA and SQIVND (reference sequence). CDR3 length equals 12 residues. V was clipped by 5 bases and J by 7 bases, with 12 bases between them. The DNA for the CDR3 is TGTGCCAGTAGTCTCCACGGCCGGGAGCAGTACTTC. It translates to CASSLHGREQYF.

Note on this clone: Relative to the germline gene, one junction end is altered; a read error may explain this. The V gene is TRBV30, the J gene TRBJ1-1; D unresolved. CDR3 length: 11 amino acids. Looked up from germline, CDR1 is GTSNPN and CDR2 is SVGIG (reference sequence). DNA for the CDR3: TGTGCCTGGAGTACGAACACTGAAGTTTTCTTT. This gives the protein CAWSTNTEVFF. Looking up the rest from reference TRBV30 and TRBJ1-1 gives the full variable domain: SQTIHQWPATLVQPVGSPLSLECTVEGTSNPNLYWYRQAAGRGLQLLFYSVGIGQISSEVPQNLSASRPQDRQFILSSKKLLLSDSGFYLCAWSTNTEVFFGQGTRLTVV.

V usage is TRBV6-8 and J usage is TRBJ2-3; no reliable D call. The germline gives CDR1 MNHGY, CDR2 SAAAGT. The CDR3 has 13 residues. V dropped 10 bases and J dropped 2 bases, with 13 bases sitting between them. The CDR3 sequence: CAINARPTDTQYF. The CDR3 region has the DNA TGTGCCATCAACGCGAGACCCACAGATACGCAGTATTTT.

V gene TRBV6-8 combines with J gene TRBJ2-1; 7 bases fit TRBD2. Germline values: CDR1 MNHGY, CDR2 SAAAGT. Losses at the gene ends were 6 bases for V and 4 bases for J; bases not matched to a gene: 6. The CDR3 sequence is 14 residues long. The CDR3 DNA follows: TGTGCCAGCAGCCCTCGGGGGGTATACAATGAGCAGTTCTTC. It yields the protein CASSPRGVYNEQFF.

A few counts support this clone. This rearrangement joins TRBV9 to TRBJ2-7, with 10 positions matching TRBD2. The CDR3 has 15 residues. In germline, CDR1 is SGDLS, CDR2 YYNGEE. V was pared by 7 bases and J by 3 bases, with 10 bases of the junction left unmatched. In nucleotides, the CDR3 is TGTGCCAGCCACGTTGAGGGACTAGCGAACTACGAGCAGTACTTC. Its translation is CASHVEGLANYEQYF.

In this sample, this clone turned up a few times. V usage is TRBV6-8 and J usage is TRBJ2-7, with 11 bases aligning to TRBD2. The ends lost 8 bases at V and 6 bases at J; junction bases unmatched: 9. The CDR3 contains 14 residues. Germline V gene data show CDR1 as MNHGY and CDR2 as SAAAGT. CDR3 nucleotide sequence: TGTGCCAGCTGCAAGGGACTAGCGGCTTCCGAGCAGTACTTC. Translation gives CASCKGLAASEQYF.

This clone has just a few counts. The genes are TRBV6-8 and TRBJ1-6; a possible D gene is TRBD1 (5 bases). The V gene lost 2 bases and the J gene lost 10 bases, with 9 bases spanning the gap. The CDR3 length is 13 residues. Germline V CDR1 and CDR2: MNHGY, SAAAGT. The CDR3 protein is CASSYPGGSPLHF. The CDR3 coding sequence is TGTGCCAGCAGTTACCCCGGGGGATCACCCCTCCACTTT.

The genes are TRBV10-3 and TRBJ2-1, with 7 bases identical to TRBD1. Per the germline V gene, CDR1 is ENHRY and CDR2 is SYGVKD. V trimming: 0 bases; J trimming: 7 bases; junction bases outside the gene matches: 6. This CDR3 comprises 15 residues. The CDR3 nucleotides are TGTGCCATCAGTGAGTCCCGGACAGGTATGAATGAGCAGTTCTTC. This encodes CAISESRTGMNEQFF.

This clone was detected only a few times. The V gene is TRBV30, the J gene TRBJ2-7, with TRBD1 matching over 7 bases. V lost 4 bases, J lost 9 bases, and 12 bases stayed unmatched. The CDR3 runs 13 residues. Germline lookup yields CDR1 GTSNPN and CDR2 SVGIG (reference sequence). Here the CDR3 reads CAWNDRVRIRQYF. The CDR3 DNA follows: TGTGCCTGGAACGACAGGGTTAGGATTCGGCAGTACTTC.

V is TRBV25-1 and J is TRBJ2-2, with TRBD1 as a possible D gene (5 bases). From germline, CDR1 is MGHDK and CDR2 SYGVNS. This CDR3 has 15 residues. V was shortened by 3 bases and J by 4 bases, with 12 bases between the two germline ends. The CDR3 here is CASSDQGKFTGELFF. The CDR3 DNA reads as TGTGCCAGCAGTGATCAGGGAAAATTCACCGGGGAGCTGTTTTTT.

This chain joins TRBV19 and TRBJ2-3; perhaps D is TRBD1 or TRBD2 (7 bases each). The V end lost 5 bases, the J end lost 1 base, and 19 bases lay between the germline ends. CDR3 length: 17 residues. Per germline, CDR1 LNHDA and CDR2 SQIVND (reference sequence). CDR3 in amino acids: CASSSPRGGFGTDTQYF. The CDR3 DNA sequence: TGTGCCAGTAGTTCCCCCAGGGGGGGATTTGGCACAGATACGCAGTATTTT.

As for this clone: An end of the junction does not agree with germline; a read error may underlie this. The V and J genes are TRBV10-3 and TRBJ1-2; D possibly corresponds to TRBD1 (6 bases). Germline V CDR1 and CDR2: ENHRY, SYGVKD. CDR3 length: 15 residues. The CDR3 region has the DNA TGTGCCACCAGTAGACAGGAGACCCTTAACTATGGCTACACCTTC. This sequence encodes CATSRQETLNYGYTF.

This chain joins TRBV19 and TRBJ1-2; D gene unclear. The V gene's germline CDR1 is LNHDA and CDR2 SQIVND (reference sequence). V lost 5 bases to trimming and J lost 7 bases, with 11 bases between them. This CDR3 is built from 12 residues. The CDR3 protein is CASSSPTGGYTF. As DNA, the CDR3 is TGTGCCAGTAGTTCCCCTACGGGTGGCTACACCTTC.